This T cell receptor beta chain came from a study of regulatory T cells in long-lasting Graves disease. Both iRepertoire HTBI primers and Arm-PCR of CDR3 regions were used to build the TCR beta libraries. TCRdb used MiXCR to reprocess the multiplex PCR reads, holding one entry per CDR3 protein. The repertoire holds around 400,000 distinct CDR3 sequences, with about 21% as singletons. As for time point: persistent/refractory GD, antithyroid drugs over 5 years with positive TRAb. PBMCs provided the RNA from which the TCR library was made. CDR3 size: 14 residues. The germline CDR1 and CDR2 sequences are SGHTA and FQGNSA. Trimming cost V 6 bases and J 7 bases; bases outside gene matches: 11.

The sequencing here drew on peripheral blood mononuclear cells (PBMCs), taken when the disease was refractory, from a patient treated with antithyroid drugs. This clonotype was sampled from a female donor with Graves disease. The genes are TRBV7-2 and TRBJ2-5, with 7 bases lining up with TRBD1. This CDR3 reads CASSPPGQQVTQYF. In DNA form, the CDR3 reads TGTGCCAGCAGTCCCCCGGGACAGCAGGTGACCCAGTACTTC.